A selection of T cell receptor beta chains follows, all from one sample in a study of CD8 T cells in Susac syndrome. TCRdb ran MiXCR on the immunoSEQ multiplex PCR reads and lists one entry per CDR3 protein. Of about 140,000 distinct CDR3 sequences in the sample, 90% to 97% were seen once. The sample consisted of CD4+ T cells from PBMCs. The source of these receptors is a human donor with Susac syndrome. The CDR3 runs from the conserved cysteine through the conserved F or W. The order of the fields is V gene, clone size, D gene, J gene, CDR3 DNA, CDR3 protein. The D gene is left open where the match is weak. Part of the rows lack a size; the others show once, few, many or a class for expanded clones.

>TRBV9|-|TRBD1|TRBJ2-5
TGTGCCAGCAGCGTAGGGGGGACAGGAGAATTTGAGACCCAGTACTTC
CASSVGGTGEFETQYF
>TRBV25-1|-|-|TRBJ2-1
TGTGCCAGCAGTGAATTAGGGGACCCGTTGAATGAGCAGTTCTTC
CASSELGDPLNEQFF
>TRBV29-1|-|-|TRBJ2-3
TGCAGCGTTACCGGGACGGTGGTTGGGGATACGCAGTATTTT
CSVTGTVVGDTQYF
>TRBV5-1|-|TRBD1|TRBJ2-5
TGCGCCAGCAGCTCTAGACAGGGGGGAGAGACCCAGTACTTC
CASSSRQGGETQYF
>TRBV4-1|-|TRBD2|TRBJ2-7
TGCGCCAGCAGCAGGGGACTAGCGGGAGGCCTCTCCTACGAGCAGTACTTC
CASSRGLAGGLSYEQYF
>TRBV4-1|once|-|TRBJ2-3
TGCGCCAGCAGCCAAGTGTTGGCAGGGTTTAGTGCAGATACGCAGTATTTT
CASSQVLAGFSADTQYF
>TRBV28|-|-|TRBJ1-1
TGTGCCAGCAGACAATTCACCCTAGGGGGAAACACTGAAGCTTTCTTT
CASRQFTLGGNTEAFF
>TRBV14|-|-|TRBJ1-6
TGTGCCAGCAGCCCGGAGTATAATTCACCCCTCCACTTT
CASSPEYNSPLHF
>TRBV18|-|TRBD1|TRBJ1-4
TGTGCCAGCTCACCACCGGACAGGGCGGCCGAAAAACTGTTTTTT
CASSPPDRAAEKLFF
>TRBV12-1|-|-|TRBJ2-3
TGTGCCGGCAGTCGGGGGGAGTCAGATACGCAGTATTTT
CAGSRGESDTQYF
>TRBV6-6|-|-|TRBJ2-3
TGTGCCAGCAGTCACCCCGGCACAGATACGCAGTATTTT
CASSHPGTDTQYF
>TRBV6-2/TRBV6-3|-|-|TRBJ2-7
TGTGCCAGCAGTTATGGACCCCTAGGTTGGGGCTACGAGCAGTACTTC
CASSYGPLGWGYEQYF
>TRBV18|-|-|TRBJ1-2
TGTGCCAGCTCACCACGGGGAGTCGAGGGGGGCTACACCTTC
CASSPRGVEGGYTF